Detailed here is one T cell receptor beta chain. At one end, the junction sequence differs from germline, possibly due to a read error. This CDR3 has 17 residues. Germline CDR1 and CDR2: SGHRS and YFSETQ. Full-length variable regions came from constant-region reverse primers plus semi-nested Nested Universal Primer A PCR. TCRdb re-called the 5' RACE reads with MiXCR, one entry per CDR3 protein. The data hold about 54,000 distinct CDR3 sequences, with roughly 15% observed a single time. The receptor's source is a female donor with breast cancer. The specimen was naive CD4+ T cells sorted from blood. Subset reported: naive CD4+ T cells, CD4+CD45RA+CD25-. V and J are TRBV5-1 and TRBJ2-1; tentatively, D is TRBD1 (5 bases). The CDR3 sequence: CASSLAPQGGPNNGQFF. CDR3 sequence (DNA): TGCGCCAGCAGCTTGGCCCCCCAGGGTGGCCCCAACAATGGGCAGTTCTTC.